This TCR beta chain emerged from a study of shared T cell receptors in the human thymus. Measured with immunoSEQ multiplex PCR; TCRdb has only the in-frame clones, and not every one. Of hundreds of thousands of clones listed, around 87% are singletons. The same sample was also used in a study of human thymus T cells. From that paper: Thymus tissue was removed during corrective cardiac surgery. In thymic and blood repertoires alike, V and J usage looked biased. A high degree of thymic repertoire overlap among unrelated individuals was reported in related research.

Input material: thymocytes. The sequence derives from a boy under three years old with a congenital heart defect.

Here the CDR3 reads CASSLQGRYGYTF. DNA for the CDR3: TGTGCCAGCAGCTTACAGGGAAGGTATGGCTACACCTTC. This chain uses TRBV11-2 with TRBJ1-2, with a weak D call TRBD1 (5 bases). Germline V CDR1 and CDR2: SGHAT, FQNNGV. The CDR3 extends over 13 amino acids. V dropped 2 bases and J dropped 5 bases, with 9 bases sitting between them.